These 20 T cell receptor beta chains were all obtained from the same sample, sequenced in a study of patients and donors after allogeneic stem cell transplantation. TCRdb reprocessed the RT-PCR reads with MiXCR, giving one entry per CDR3 protein. This table has fewer than 200,000 distinct CDR3 sequences, roughly 31% appearing once. The sequenced material came from blood, either unsorted or a sorted T cell fraction (not recorded which). The receptors derive from a human donor who was either an allogeneic HSCT recipient or a stem cell or donor lymphocyte infusion donor (not recorded which). It is not recorded whose cells these are; they may come from a transplant donor.

The CDR3 region is CASSPDSGISTDTQYF. In DNA, the CDR3 is TGTGCCAGCTCACCGGATAGCGGGATTAGCACAGATACGCAGTATTTT. The genes are TRBV18 and TRBJ2-3; 8 nucleotides agree with TRBD2. This CDR3 has 16 amino acids. CDR1 is KGHSH and CDR2 is LQKENI in the germline V gene. The junction had 5 bases not matched to a gene; V was cut back by 3 bases and J by 0 bases. The variable domain in full, completed from reference TRBV18 and TRBJ2-3, reads NAGVMQNPRHLVRRRGQEARLRCSPMKGHSHVYWYRQLPEEGLKFMVYLQKENIIDESGMPKERFSAEFPKEGPSILRIQQVVRGDSAAYFCASSPDSGISTDTQYFGPGTRLTVL.

This clonotype appeared a few times. This rearrangement joins TRBV20-1 to TRBJ2-7; 10 positions agree with TRBD1. The germline gives CDR1 DFQATT, CDR2 SNEGSKA (reference sequence). This CDR3 comprises 15 residues. The trim removed 0 bases at V and 0 bases at J, leaving 2 bases unmatched. CDR3 protein: CSARDRDRGSYEQYF. The CDR3 DNA is TGCAGTGCTAGAGACCGGGACAGGGGCTCCTACGAGCAGTACTTC.

V and J are TRBV2 and TRBJ2-7; D is perhaps TRBD2 (6 bases). This CDR3 spans 13 amino acids. V lost 7 bases and J 0 bases, leaving 10 bases between the germline ends. Germline CDR1 is SNHLY and CDR2 is FYNNEI. This CDR3 reads CASIGTVSYEQYF. The CDR3 DNA reads as TGTGCCAGCATTGGGACTGTCTCCTACGAGCAGTACTTC.

This clonotype was observed a few times. The CDR3 reads CSVEWLAGGYEQFF. CDR3 DNA sequence: TGCAGCGTTGAGTGGCTAGCGGGAGGATATGAGCAGTTCTTC. The chain recombines TRBV29-1 with TRBJ2-1; 11 bases map to TRBD2. This CDR3 has 14 residues. Germline assignment: CDR1 SQVTM and CDR2 ANQGSEA. J was trimmed by 8 bases and V by 3 bases; bases with no gene match: 6.

This clonotype has a count of ten or more. The V call is TRBV7-2, the J call TRBJ2-3; 12 bases line up with TRBD2. CDR3 length equals 16 residues. Germline CDR1 and CDR2: SGHTA and FQGNSA. With 2 bases clipped from V and 3 bases from J, the junction kept 3 bases outside the gene matches. CDR3 residues: CASSLFGTSGTDTQYF. The DNA for the CDR3 is TGTGCCAGCAGCTTATTCGGGACTAGCGGGACAGATACGCAGTATTTT.

This clonotype showed up just a few times. The chain links TRBV24-1 to TRBJ2-3; no reliable D call. Between the trimmed V and J ends, which lost 8 bases and 1 base, there was a span of 12 bases. The length of the CDR3 is 14 residues. In germline, CDR1 is KGHDR, CDR2 SFDVKD. Written as DNA, the CDR3 is TGTGCCACCAACAGCGAAGAAGGCACAGATACGCAGTATTTT. It encodes CATNSEEGTDTQYF.

This clonotype was seen more than once but under ten times. The rearrangement joins TRBV28 to TRBJ2-2; D is perhaps TRBD2 (6 bases). The V gene's germline CDR1 is MDHEN and CDR2 SYDVKM. V was cut by 2 bases and J by 2 bases, with 12 bases left in between. The CDR3 loop spans 16 amino acids. In nucleotides, the CDR3 is TGTGCCAGCAGTTTAACCCCGGGAGATAACACCGGGGAGCTGTTTTTT. Translation gives CASSLTPGDNTGELFF.

This chain uses TRBV20-1 with TRBJ1-1; 10 bases agree with TRBD1. Germline V gene sequence: CDR1 DFQATT, CDR2 SNEGSKA (reference sequence). The V and J ends lost 1 base and 7 bases, in that order; junction bases with no gene match: 6. The CDR3 spans 14 residues. This chain's CDR3 is CSARGPGQGFEAFF. The DNA for the CDR3 is TGCAGTGCTAGAGGTCCGGGACAGGGGTTTGAAGCTTTCTTT.

This sequence joins TRBV15 and TRBJ2-3, with D perhaps matching TRBD1 (6 bases). The germline CDR1 and CDR2 sequences are LNHNV and YYDKDF (reference sequence). The CDR3 length is 14 residues. The germline V and J ends were trimmed by 3 bases and 7 bases, with 14 bases remaining between them. CDR3 sequence: CATSSRTVPNTQYF. DNA for the CDR3: TGTGCCACCAGCAGTAGGACAGTTCCCAATACGCAGTATTTT.

This clonotype turned up a few times. The rearrangement uses TRBV7-9 and TRBJ2-5; 9 bases match TRBD1. Looked up from germline, CDR1 is SEHNR and CDR2 is FQNEAQ (reference sequence). The CDR3 consists of 17 residues. Trimming cost V 5 bases and J 4 bases; bases outside gene matches: 14. The CDR3 region is CASSLTLGQGWGETQYF. In DNA form, the CDR3 reads TGTGCCAGCAGCCTGACCTTGGGACAGGGTTGGGGAGAGACCCAGTACTTC.

This chain joins TRBV12-3 or TRBV12-4 and TRBJ2-1; D is uncertain. V lost 3 bases and J lost 8, with 5 bases in between. The CDR3 totals 11 residues. The CDR3 nucleotides are TGTGCCAGCAGTTTGGCTTATGAGCAGTTCTTC. This encodes CASSLAYEQFF.

The V call is TRBV25-1, the J call TRBJ2-5; D might be TRBD2 (6 bases). Trimming left V 7 bases short and J 7 bases short, with 10 bases between. Germline V gene data show CDR1 as MGHDK and CDR2 as SYGVNS. This CDR3 has 11 residues. In nucleotides, the CDR3 is TGTGCCAGCATCACCGGGGGGACCCAGTACTTC. Its protein product is CASITGGTQYF.

This chain links TRBV6-2 or TRBV6-3 with TRBJ2-5; no clear D. The germline CDR1 and CDR2 sequences are MNHEY and SVGEGT. CDR3 length equals 11 residues. V gave up 2 bases and J gave up 7 bases, with 5 bases separating them. The CDR3 sequence: CASSYGWTQYF. CDR3 bases: TGTGCCAGCAGTTACGGTTGGACCCAGTACTTC.

Only a few counts were recorded for this clonotype. The chain combines TRBV7-9 with TRBJ1-2, with a possible D match to TRBD1 (5 bases). The germline V gene has CDR1 SEHNR and CDR2 FQNEAQ (reference sequence). The ends were cut back, 3 bases at V and 2 bases at J, with 10 bases in the middle. The CDR3 is 14 amino acids. The CDR3 spells CASSFGAVNYGYTF. The CDR3 region has the DNA TGTGCCAGCAGCTTCGGGGCAGTAAACTATGGCTACACCTTC.

This sequence joins TRBV4-1 and TRBJ2-7, with TRBD1 as a possible D gene (6 bases). This CDR3 region has 15 residues. Germline V CDR1 and CDR2: MGHRA, YSYEKL. Trimming stripped 3 bases from V and 3 bases from J, with 15 bases between. As DNA, the CDR3 is TGCGCCAGCAGCCAGGTCATGGGACAACACTACGAGCAGTACTTC. This codes for CASSQVMGQHYEQYF.

The chain combines TRBV7-2 with TRBJ2-2, with 8 bases aligning to TRBD1. V lost 6 bases to trimming and J lost 3 bases; unmatched junction nucleotides: 9. The CDR3 runs to 16 residues. The V gene's germline CDR1 is SGHTA and CDR2 FQGNSA. The CDR3 here is CASSFPNRGYTGELFF. CDR3 sequence (DNA): TGTGCCAGCAGTTTCCCGAACAGGGGGTACACCGGGGAGCTGTTTTTT.

Only a few counts were recorded for this clonotype. The chain recombines TRBV6-1 with TRBJ2-7; maybe TRBD2 (6 bases). Germline assignment: CDR1 MNHNS and CDR2 SASEGT. This CDR3 comprises 13 residues. V was clipped by 6 bases and J by 4 bases, with 13 bases between them. CDR3 nucleotide sequence: TGTGCCAGCAGCCCGGGACTCCCTTACGAGCAGTACTTC. Its protein product is CASSPGLPYEQYF.

This clonotype appeared many times. The gene calls are TRBV7-9 and TRBJ1-2, with D possibly matching TRBD1 (5 bases). Germline lookup yields CDR1 SEHNR and CDR2 FQNEAQ (reference sequence). Trimming left V 0 bases short and J 1 base short, with 9 bases between. CDR3 size: 15 residues. For the CDR3, the DNA is TGTGCCAGCAGCTTAGCACAGGCCTTTAACTATGGCTACACCTTC. Translation: CASSLAQAFNYGYTF.

The rearrangement joins TRBV28 to TRBJ2-6; D is unclear. The CDR3 consists of 14 residues. From germline, CDR1 is MDHEN and CDR2 SYDVKM. Trimming took off 7 bases at V and 2 bases at J, with 9 bases between the two ends. This chain's CDR3 is CASKVQTGANVLTF. The CDR3 DNA reads as TGTGCCAGCAAAGTACAGACTGGGGCCAACGTCCTGACTTTC.

This clonotype turned up a few times. The J gene is TRBJ1-6, the V gene TRBV4-3, with a weak D call TRBD1 (5 bases). V lost 5 bases and J lost 12, with 14 bases in between. Per the germline V gene, CDR1 is LGHNA and CDR2 is YSLEER. This CDR3 is built from 13 residues. The CDR3 bases are TGCGCCAGCAGCGAAGTCATGGGGCGACCCCTCCACTTT. Residues: CASSEVMGRPLHF.